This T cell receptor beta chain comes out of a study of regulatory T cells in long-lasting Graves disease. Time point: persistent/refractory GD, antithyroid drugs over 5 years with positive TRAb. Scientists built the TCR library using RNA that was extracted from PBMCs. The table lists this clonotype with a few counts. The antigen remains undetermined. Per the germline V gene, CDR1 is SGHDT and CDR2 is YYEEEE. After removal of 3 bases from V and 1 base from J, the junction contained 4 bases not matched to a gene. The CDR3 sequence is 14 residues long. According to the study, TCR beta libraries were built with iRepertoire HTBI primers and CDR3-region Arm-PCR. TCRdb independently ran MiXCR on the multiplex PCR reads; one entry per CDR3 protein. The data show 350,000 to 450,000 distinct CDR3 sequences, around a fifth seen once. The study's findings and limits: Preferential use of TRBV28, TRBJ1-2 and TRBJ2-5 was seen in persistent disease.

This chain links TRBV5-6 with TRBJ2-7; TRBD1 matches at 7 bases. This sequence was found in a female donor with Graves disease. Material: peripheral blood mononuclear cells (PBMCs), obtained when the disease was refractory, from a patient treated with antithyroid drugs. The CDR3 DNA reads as TGTGCCAGCAGCTCCCTCAGGGGGTCCTACGAGCAGTACTTC. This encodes CASSSLRGSYEQYF.